The clone carrying this TCR beta chain has just a few counts. Trimming took off 2 bases at V and 7 bases at J, with 4 bases between the two ends. The CDR3 is 11 amino acids. The germline gives CDR1 SGHRS, CDR2 YFSETQ. This sample stems from a study of T-cell memory formation after mild COVID-19. One entry per CDR3 protein, called by TCRdb with MiXCR from the 5' RACE reads. This repertoire shows more than 350,000 distinct CDR3 sequences, 21% found once; its top ten account for approximately 12%. This clonotype was sampled from an adult woman who had mild COVID-19 (a few samples of this study predate the infection). Cell type and time point are not known. This rearrangement joins TRBV5-1 to TRBJ1-3, with D uncertain. Sequences were obtained from PBMCs or a T cell subset sorted from them (not recorded which). CDR3 sequence: CASSFRNTIYF. The CDR3 bases are TGCGCCAGCAGCTTTAGGAACACCATATATTTT. The complete variable domain, with remaining parts taken from reference TRBV5-1 and TRBJ1-3, reads KAGVTQTPRYLIKTRGQQVTLSCSPISGHRSVSWYQQTPGQGLQFLFEYFSETQRNKGNFPGRFSGRQFSNSRSEMNVSTLELGDSALYLCASSFRNTIYFGEGSWLTVV.